Each of the 17 T cell receptor beta chains below was sequenced from the same sample in a study of response to subunit inactivated influenza vaccine. Each CDR3 protein is one row after TCRdb ran MiXCR on the RT-PCR reads. The sample records 500,000 to 600,000 distinct CDR3 sequences, 13% being singletons. Source: PBMCs from blood, taken roughly 48 days after vaccination. Every receptor here comes from a man aged 45-65 years who received an inactivated influenza vaccine.

This clonotype came up many times. The V gene is TRBV5-1, the J gene TRBJ1-1; tentatively, D is TRBD1 (5 bases). The CDR3 has 13 amino acids. The V end was cut by 4 bases, the J end by 0 bases, with 7 bases between. Looked up from germline, CDR1 is SGHRS and CDR2 is YFSETQ. For the CDR3, the DNA is TGCGCCAGCAGCGCAGGGATGAACACTGAAGCTTTCTTT. This codes for CASSAGMNTEAFF.

This chain joins TRBV5-6 and TRBJ1-1; D uncertain. Germline V CDR1 and CDR2: SGHDT, YYEEEE. The V end lost 2 bases, the J end lost 10 bases, and 24 bases lay between the germline ends. The CDR3 sequence is 16 residues long. DNA for the CDR3: TGTGCCAGCAGCTTTGAAGGTGGAACGCTTCTATCTGTAGCTTTCTTT. Protein: CASSFEGGTLLSVAFF.

The chain links TRBV7-8 to TRBJ1-5; 7 nucleotides line up with TRBD1. The CDR3 loop spans 14 amino acids. J lost 6 bases, V lost 0 bases, and 2 bases had no gene match. Germline CDR1 reads SGHVS; CDR2 reads FQNEAQ. The CDR3 bases are TGTGCCAGCAGCTTAGCAGGGGGCAGTCAGCCCCAGCATTTT. Protein: CASSLAGGSQPQHF.

This chain joins TRBV20-1 and TRBJ2-7; TRBD1 is a possible D gene (5 bases). Deletions cut 4 bases from V and 0 bases from J, with 10 bases between. Germline CDR1 and CDR2: DFQATT and SNEGSKA (reference sequence). This CDR3 spans 13 amino acids. The DNA of the CDR3 is TGCAGTGCTATCCAGGGTGACTCCTACGAGCAGTACTTC. It is translated as CSAIQGDSYEQYF.

This chain uses TRBV12-3 or TRBV12-4 with TRBJ1-4; no clear D. Trimming stripped 2 bases from V and 7 bases from J, with 14 bases between. The CDR3 is 15 amino acids. This chain's CDR3 is CASSLRGIKGEKLFF. DNA for the CDR3: TGTGCCAGCAGTTTAAGAGGGATCAAGGGTGAAAAACTGTTTTTT.

This clonotype was counted between two and nine times. The chain recombines TRBV20-1 with TRBJ2-7; unclear D gene. CDR3 length equals 14 residues. The V gene lost 0 bases and the J gene lost 2 bases, with 11 bases spanning the gap. Looked up from germline, CDR1 is DFQATT and CDR2 is SNEGSKA (reference sequence). CDR3 in DNA: TGCAGTGCTAGAGATCTAAACGGTCCCTACGAGCAGTACTTC. It translates to CSARDLNGPYEQYF.

The CDR3 spells CASSFGTLGQYF. CDR3 nucleotide sequence: TGTGCCAGCAGTTTTGGCACCCTAGGCCAGTACTTC. The chain links TRBV28 to TRBJ2-5; D is undetermined. Germline loops: CDR1 MDHEN, CDR2 SYDVKM. V shed 3 bases and J shed 10 bases, with 12 bases lying between them. The CDR3 runs to 12 residues.

Details on this clonotype: This may come from a read error, since a much larger clone is one base off. The chain recombines TRBV4-1 with TRBJ1-1; D unclear. The CDR3 is 14 amino acids. CDR1 and CDR2 (germline): MGHRA, YSYEKL. CDR3: CASNQGAVGTEAFF. CDR3 nucleotide sequence: TGCGCCAGCAACCAAGGCGCGGTGGGGACTGAAGCTTTCTTT.

Details on this clonotype: The junction does not match germline at one end; this may be a read error. The V call is TRBV15, the J call TRBJ2-3; D may be TRBD2 (6 bases). This CDR3 is 13 amino acids long. The germline gives CDR1 LNHNV, CDR2 YYDKDF (reference sequence). The CDR3 loop reads CATSRDLGLKTHF. In nucleotides, the CDR3 is TGTGCCACCAGCAGAGATTTGGGACTCAAGACGCATTTT.

This clonotype was counted ten times or more. The chain couples TRBV18 to TRBJ1-2, with D tentatively TRBD1 (5 bases). The V and J ends lost 1 base and 1 base respectively, with 7 bases between them. This CDR3 comprises 14 residues. Germline V lookup: CDR1 KGHSH, CDR2 LQKENI. Here the CDR3 reads CASSPQGINYGYTF. As DNA, the CDR3 is TGTGCCAGCTCACCACAGGGGATTAACTATGGCTACACCTTC.

The V and J genes are TRBV29-1 and TRBJ1-5; 8 nucleotides match TRBD1. Trimming took 5 bases from V and 1 from J; bases not matched to a gene: 4. CDR1 SQVTM and CDR2 ANQGSEA come from the germline V gene. CDR3 length: 14 amino acids. This CDR3 reads CSVQTGVSNQPQHF. The CDR3, as DNA: TGCAGCGTTCAGACAGGGGTGAGCAATCAGCCCCAGCATTTT.

CDR3: CSAERAVNSPLHF. The CDR3 nucleotides are TGCAGTGCTGAAAGGGCGGTGAACTCACCCCTCCACTTT. The gene calls are TRBV20-1 and TRBJ1-6; no reliable D call. V dropped 5 bases and J dropped 10 bases, with 15 bases sitting between them. CDR3 size: 13 residues. Germline V CDR1 and CDR2: DFQATT, SNEGSKA (reference sequence).

This clonotype was found a few times. The chain uses TRBV29-1 and TRBJ2-7, with unresolved D. Germline V gene lookup returns CDR1 SQVTM and CDR2 ANQGSEA. CDR3 length: 11 residues. V lost 4 bases and J 7 bases, leaving 11 bases between the germline ends. The CDR3, as DNA: TGCAGCGTTGTGGATTCGTGGGAGCAGTACTTC. This codes for CSVVDSWEQYF.

This clonotype was counted at least ten times. The V call is TRBV12-3 or TRBV12-4, the J call TRBJ1-5; possible D gene TRBD1, 6 bases. Trimming left V 4 bases short and J 6 bases short, with 19 bases between. The CDR3 contains 16 residues. The CDR3 bases are TGTGCCAGCAGTTCCCGGGCCCAAGAAGGGGGTCAGCCCCAGCATTTT. This gives the protein CASSSRAQEGGQPQHF.

The chain couples TRBV3-1 to TRBJ2-5; 9 positions match TRBD2. The J segment lost 5 bases and the V segment lost 4 bases, leaving 11 bases of the junction unmatched. This CDR3 spans 16 amino acids. CDR1 LGHDT and CDR2 YNNKEL come from the germline V gene (reference sequence). The CDR3 region is CASSRRGLAQGETQYF. The CDR3 DNA reads TGTGCCAGCAGCCGGAGAGGACTAGCGCAAGGGGAGACCCAGTACTTC.

This chain connects TRBV11-1 to TRBJ2-4; the match to TRBD1 covers 11 bases. CDR3 length equals 18 residues. In germline, CDR1 is SGHAT, CDR2 FQDESV (reference sequence). V was pared by 4 bases and J by 0 bases, with 8 bases of the junction left unmatched. CDR3 sequence: CASSSGQGEVLAKNIQYF. The CDR3 DNA reads as TGTGCCAGCAGCTCGGGACAGGGGGAAGTATTAGCCAAAAACATTCAGTACTTC.

In this sample, this clonotype turned up a few times. The chain uses TRBV6-5 and TRBJ2-5; D is perhaps TRBD1 or TRBD2 (5 bases each). Germline V lookup: CDR1 MNHEY, CDR2 SVGAGI. This CDR3 region has 13 residues. V gave up 0 bases and J gave up 5 bases, with 7 bases separating them. Here the CDR3 DNA reads TGTGCCAGCAGTTACTCAGGGACGGAGACCCAGTACTTC. It codes for CASSYSGTETQYF.